This T cell receptor beta chain was identified during a study of beta chain features in type 1 diabetes. Expressed TCRB transcripts were sequenced, since all the RNA that had been isolated was reverse transcribed. The repertoire was sequenced with immunoSEQ multiplex PCR; TCRdb's copy has only in-frame clones and lacks some. Of more than 110,000 clones in the sample, 6.9% were seen once. This clone has a handful of counts. Sequencing used central memory CD4+ T cells from blood. This receptor was obtained from a woman aged 25 to 39 in good health.

The CDR3 region has the DNA TGTGCCAGTAGATTCGGCAGGGCCCAGGCAGATACGCAGTATTTT. It codes for CASRFGRAQADTQYF. The chain carries TRBV19 and TRBJ2-3; D is perhaps TRBD1 (5 bases). Per germline, CDR1 LNHDA and CDR2 SQIVND (reference sequence). The germline V and J ends were trimmed by 6 bases and 4 bases, with 17 bases remaining between them. The CDR3 consists of 15 residues.